The 11 T cell receptor beta chains reported below all come from one sample, sequenced in a study of blood T cell repertoires in COVID-19. Assay: immunoSEQ multiplex PCR; the TCRdb copy retains only in-frame clones and omits some. The table records roughly 330,000 clones, roughly 86% of them present only once. Sequenced sample: PBMCs or T cells enriched from blood (not recorded which). The receptors here all came from a woman aged 25 to 39 who had recovered from COVID-19.

This clone has just a few counts. The gene calls are TRBV2 and TRBJ1-6; 7 bases are shared with TRBD1. V shed 6 bases and J 8 bases; nucleotides not matched to a gene: 13. CDR1 and CDR2 (germline): SNHLY, FYNNEI. The length of the CDR3 is 16 residues. In DNA, the CDR3 is TGTGCCAGCAGAAAAGACAGGGCGGTATTCGATTCACCCCTCCACTTT. Translating gives CASRKDRAVFDSPLHF.

The chain employs TRBV7-3 and TRBJ2-7; no reliable D call. Germline V gives CDR1 SGHTA, CDR2 FQGTGA. The CDR3 has 14 amino acids. The V and J ends lost 3 bases and 0 bases respectively, with 9 bases between them. CDR3 sequence reads: CASSFSIASYEQYF. CDR3 in DNA: TGTGCCAGCAGCTTCTCCATAGCCTCCTACGAGCAGTACTTC. Using reference TRBV7-3 and TRBJ2-7 for the parts outside the CDR3, the full variable domain is GAGVSQTPSNKVTEKGKYVELRCDPISGHTALYWYRQSLGQGPEFLIYFQGTGAADDSGLPNDRFFAVRPEGSVSTLKIQRTERGDSAVYLCASSFSIASYEQYFGPGTRLTVT.

The chain recombines TRBV3-1 (or the pseudogene TRBV3-2) with TRBJ1-5; maybe TRBD1 (6 bases). Germline assignment: CDR1 LGHDT and CDR2 YNNKEL (reference sequence). V was shortened by 1 base and J by 2 bases, with 9 bases between the two germline ends. The CDR3 consists of 15 residues. The CDR3 is CASSQAPGGNQPQHF. CDR3 coding DNA: TGTGCCAGCAGCCAAGCTCCAGGGGGCAATCAGCCCCAGCATTTT.

The rearrangement joins TRBV11-2 to TRBJ2-1, with D possibly being TRBD1 (5 bases). V dropped 5 bases and J dropped 9 bases, with 11 bases sitting between them. There are 12 residues in the CDR3. CDR1 SGHAT and CDR2 FQNNGV come from the germline V gene. CDR3 loop: CASSPTGGEQFF. For the CDR3, the DNA is TGTGCCAGCAGCCCCACAGGCGGTGAGCAGTTCTTC.

This clone has only a few counts. The chain couples TRBV9 to TRBJ2-4, with 7 bases aligning to TRBD1. With V trimmed by 4 bases and J by 3 bases, 10 bases remained unmatched. Germline values: CDR1 SGDLS, CDR2 YYNGEE. The CDR3 contains 16 residues. The chain's CDR3 is CASSLRPQGVKNIQYF. CDR3 DNA: TGTGCCAGCAGCTTACGGCCTCAGGGGGTCAAAAACATTCAGTACTTC.

The rearrangement uses TRBV3-1 (or the pseudogene TRBV3-2) and TRBJ1-3, with D possibly being TRBD1 (6 bases). Germline assignment: CDR1 LGHDT and CDR2 YNNKEL (reference sequence). V lost 1 base and J lost 0, with 16 bases in between. The CDR3 has 18 amino acids. CDR3 in DNA: TGTGCCAGCAGCCAAGGGGTATCAGGGGCCCTCTCTGGAAACACCATATATTTT. This encodes CASSQGVSGALSGNTIYF.

The rearrangement joins TRBV28 to TRBJ2-7, with D unclear. V was cut by 2 bases and J by 0 bases, with 8 bases left in between. CDR3 length: 14 amino acids. Germline V gene sequence: CDR1 MDHEN, CDR2 SYDVKM. CDR3 loop: CASSLNAYSYEQYF. The CDR3 DNA follows: TGTGCCAGCAGTTTAAACGCGTACTCCTACGAGCAGTACTTC.

The V gene is TRBV7-9, the J gene TRBJ1-1; 9 positions match TRBD1. Trimming cost V 5 bases and J 4 bases; bases outside gene matches: 11. The germline gives CDR1 SEHNR, CDR2 FQNEAQ (reference sequence). The CDR3 sequence is 16 residues long. CDR3 region: CASSQPGQGVFTEAFF. The CDR3 region has the DNA TGTGCCAGCAGCCAACCGGGACAGGGTGTTTTCACTGAAGCTTTCTTT.

This chain connects TRBV18 to TRBJ1-6, with 9 bases fitting TRBD1. With 5 bases clipped from V and 10 bases from J, the junction kept 9 bases outside the gene matches. The CDR3 runs 15 residues. CDR1 and CDR2 (germline): KGHSH, LQKENI. CDR3 DNA: TGTGCCAGCTCAGGGACGGGACAGGGCTACTCACCCCTCCACTTT. Protein: CASSGTGQGYSPLHF.

The V gene is TRBV27, the J gene TRBJ2-6, with 9 bases that match TRBD1. The CDR3 length is 19 residues. Looked up from germline, CDR1 is MNHEY and CDR2 is SMNVEV (reference sequence). The V segment lost 6 bases and the J segment 3 bases; nucleotides outside the gene matches: 15. Here the CDR3 reads CASSRGSTGGSFGANVLTF. The CDR3 DNA follows: TGTGCCAGCAGCCGCGGATCCACAGGGGGCTCCTTTGGGGCCAACGTCCTGACTTTC. The whole variable domain, remainder taken from reference TRBV27 and TRBJ2-6, is EAQVTQNPRYLITVTGKKLTVTCSQNMNHEYMSWYRQDPGLGLRQIYYSMNVEVTDKGDVPEGYKVSRKEKRNFPLILESPSPNQTSLYFCASSRGSTGGSFGANVLTFGAGSRLTVL.

The V and J genes are TRBV2 and TRBJ2-5; 12 bases line up with TRBD1. V was pared by 6 bases and J by 5 bases, with 4 bases of the junction left unmatched. This CDR3 has 14 amino acids. Germline values: CDR1 SNHLY, CDR2 FYNNEI. The CDR3 sequence is CASRGQGAVETQYF. In DNA form, the CDR3 reads TGTGCCAGCAGGGGACAGGGGGCGGTTGAGACCCAGTACTTC.